This TCR beta chain was sequenced for a study of PD-1 blockade in classical Hodgkin lymphoma. Study-wide findings and caveats: Newly diagnosed patients were reported to exhibit reduced baseline TCR diversity relative to healthy donors. Nivolumab initiated under 1 year post-ASCT led to patient exclusion.

Sequencing used immunoSEQ multiplex PCR; TCRdb keeps in-frame clones, though not all of them. The sample has 1,600 or so clones, over 60% seen once. Brentuximab vedotin exposure varied, and every patient relapsed after autologous stem cell transplantation. Applied to thawed PBMCs, magnetic negative selection was the method used to isolate CD8+ T cells. The sample holds a few counts of this clone. What it recognizes is unknown. Germline loops: CDR1 SNHLY, CDR2 FYNNEI. With 8 bases clipped from V and 1 base from J, the junction kept 7 bases outside the gene matches. The CDR3 has 15 residues. The TCR sequence derives from a human donor with classical Hodgkin lymphoma. The V gene is TRBV2, the J gene TRBJ2-1, with 8 bases identical to TRBD1. The material was CD8+ T cells from blood, obtained at baseline. CDR3 DNA sequence: TGTGCCAGCCGCTGGGACAGGCAATCCTACAATGAGCAGTTCTTC. Amino acids: CASRWDRQSYNEQFF.